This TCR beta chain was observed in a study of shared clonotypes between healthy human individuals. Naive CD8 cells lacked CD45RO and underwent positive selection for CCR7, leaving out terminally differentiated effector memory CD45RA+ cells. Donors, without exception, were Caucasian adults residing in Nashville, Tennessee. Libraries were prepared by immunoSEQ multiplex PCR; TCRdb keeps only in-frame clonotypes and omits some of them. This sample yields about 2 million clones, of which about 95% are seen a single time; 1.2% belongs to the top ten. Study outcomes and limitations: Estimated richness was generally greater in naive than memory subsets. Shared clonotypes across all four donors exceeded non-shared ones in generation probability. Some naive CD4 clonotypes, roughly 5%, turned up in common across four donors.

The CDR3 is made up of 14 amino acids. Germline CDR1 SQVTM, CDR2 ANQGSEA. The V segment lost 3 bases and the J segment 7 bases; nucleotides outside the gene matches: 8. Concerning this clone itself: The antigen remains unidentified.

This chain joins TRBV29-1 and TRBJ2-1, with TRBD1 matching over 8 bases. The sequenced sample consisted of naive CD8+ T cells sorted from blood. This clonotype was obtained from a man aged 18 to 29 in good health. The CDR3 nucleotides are TGCAGCGTTGACACGGACAGGGTAGCAAATGAGCAGTTCTTC. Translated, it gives CSVDTDRVANEQFF.